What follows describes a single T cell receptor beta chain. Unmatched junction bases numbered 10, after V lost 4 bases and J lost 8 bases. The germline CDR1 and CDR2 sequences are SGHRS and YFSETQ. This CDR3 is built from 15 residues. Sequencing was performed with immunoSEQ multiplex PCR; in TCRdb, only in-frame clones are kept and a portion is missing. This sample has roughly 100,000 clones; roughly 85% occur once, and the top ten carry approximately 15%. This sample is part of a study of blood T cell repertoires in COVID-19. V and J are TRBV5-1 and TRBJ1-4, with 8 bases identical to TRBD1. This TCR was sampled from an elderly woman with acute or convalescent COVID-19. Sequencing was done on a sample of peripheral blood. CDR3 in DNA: TGCGCCAGCAGCCCCCAGGGGGCCGGGAGGGAAAAACTGTTTTTT. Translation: CASSPQGAGREKLFF.